A selection of T cell receptor beta chains follows, all from one sample in a study of human T cells and chemical hapten exposure. TCRdb reprocessed the 5' RACE reads with MiXCR, giving one entry per CDR3 protein. The sample comprises 110,000 to 150,000 distinct CDR3 sequences, 4.1% of which are singletons, and over 1.2% rests with the top ten. These receptors were collected from a female donor in good health. CDR3s include the opening cysteine and the closing phenylalanine or tryptophan. Each record gives: J gene, V gene, D gene, clone size, CDR3 protein, CDR3 DNA. A D gene is named only where the DNA matches it firmly. The size entry is marked missing in some rows and otherwise reads once, few, many or a size class.

J: TRBJ2-3; V: TRBV6-6; D: TRBD2; size: many; CDR3: CASSYSRGVMGDTQYF; DNA: TGTGCCAGCAGTTACTCGCGGGGGGTCATGGGAGATACGCAGTATTTT
J: TRBJ1-3; V: TRBV29-1; D: -; size: many; CDR3: CSVEGRAPGNTIYF; DNA: TGCAGCGTTGAAGGCCGGGCGCCTGGAAACACCATATATTTT
J: TRBJ1-1; V: TRBV20-1; D: TRBD1; size: -; CDR3: CSARDVFGDRARGRNTEAFF; DNA: TGCAGTGCTAGAGATGTTTTTGGGGACAGGGCAAGGGGTAGGAACACTGAAGCTTTCTTT
J: TRBJ1-2; V: TRBV2; D: -; size: many; CDR3: CATSPGIYGYTF; DNA: TGTGCCACCTCACCGGGAATCTATGGCTACACCTTC
J: TRBJ2-1; V: TRBV9; D: TRBD1; size: many; CDR3: CASSVGDRGSYNEQFF; DNA: TGTGCCAGCAGCGTAGGCGACAGGGGATCCTACAATGAGCAGTTCTTC
J: TRBJ2-6; V: TRBV12-3/TRBV12-4; D: -; size: few; CDR3: CASSHGLTQGANVLTF; DNA: TGTGCCAGCAGCCATGGTCTCACACAGGGGGCCAACGTCCTGACTTTC
J: TRBJ1-4; V: TRBV13; D: -; size: many; CDR3: CASSRYTATNEKLFF; DNA: TGTGCCAGCAGCCGTTACACAGCAACTAATGAAAAACTGTTTTTT
J: TRBJ1-3; V: TRBV28; D: -; size: many; CDR3: CASSIMGLNSGNTIYF; DNA: TGTGCCAGCAGCATAATGGGACTGAACTCTGGAAACACCATATATTTT
J: TRBJ2-2; V: TRBV5-1; D: -; size: many; CDR3: CASSLTVANTGELFF; DNA: TGCGCCAGCAGCTTGACAGTAGCGAACACCGGGGAGCTGTTTTTT
J: TRBJ1-2; V: TRBV29-1; D: TRBD1; size: many; CDR3: CSVGLSYGQGIINYGYTF; DNA: TGCAGCGTTGGACTATCTTACGGACAGGGAATAATTAACTATGGCTACACCTTC
J: TRBJ2-7; V: TRBV5-1; D: TRBD1; size: many; CDR3: CASSPRTGISYEQYF; DNA: TGCGCCAGCAGCCCCCGGACAGGGATCTCCTACGAGCAGTACTTC
J: TRBJ2-3; V: TRBV7-2; D: TRBD2; size: many; CDR3: CASSLVGGAADTQYF; DNA: TGTGCCAGCAGCTTAGTCGGGGGGGCTGCAGATACGCAGTATTTT
J: TRBJ2-1; V: TRBV7-8; D: TRBD2; size: -; CDR3: CASSSPPGLGLVHEQFF; DNA: TGTGCCAGCAGCTCACCTCCGGGACTAGGTTTGGTTCATGAGCAGTTCTTC
J: TRBJ1-3; V: TRBV7-9; D: TRBD1; size: many; CDR3: CASSPGTGPGNTIYF; DNA: TGTGCCAGCAGCCCCGGGACAGGGCCTGGAAACACCATATATTTT
J: TRBJ1-2; V: TRBV6-1; D: TRBD1; size: few; CDR3: CASRETGADYGYTF; DNA: TGTGCCAGCCGAGAGACAGGGGCAGACTATGGCTACACCTTC
J: TRBJ1-6; V: TRBV28; D: -; size: many; CDR3: CASLRRPSGGAYNSPLHF; DNA: TGTGCCAGCCTTCGTCGCCCGTCTGGAGGGGCCTATAATTCACCCCTCCACTTT
J: TRBJ2-5; V: TRBV4-3; D: -; size: many; CDR3: CASSHSANTQETQYF; DNA: TGCGCCAGCAGCCATTCGGCGAACACCCAAGAGACCCAGTACTTC
J: TRBJ2-5; V: TRBV2; D: TRBD2; size: few; CDR3: CASSDLGGNGETQYF; DNA: TGTGCCAGCAGTGATCTGGGGGGGAATGGAGAGACCCAGTACTTC
J: TRBJ1-1; V: TRBV19; D: TRBD1; size: few; CDR3: CASSSQGGNTEAFF; DNA: TGTGCCAGTAGCTCGCAGGGGGGGAACACTGAAGCTTTCTTT
J: TRBJ1-1; V: TRBV18; D: TRBD1; size: few; CDR3: CASSPLPPWTGRDTEAFF; DNA: TGTGCCAGCTCACCGCTACCTCCCTGGACAGGAAGGGACACTGAAGCTTTCTTT
J: TRBJ1-1; V: TRBV4-3; D: -; size: many; CDR3: CASSSKGENTEAFF; DNA: TGCGCCAGCAGCTCAAAGGGCGAGAACACTGAAGCTTTCTTT
J: TRBJ2-3; V: TRBV12-3/TRBV12-4; D: -; size: -; CDR3: CASSYRNTDTQYF; DNA: TGTGCCAGCAGTTACAGGAACACAGATACGCAGTATTTT
J: TRBJ2-1; V: TRBV12-3/TRBV12-4; D: TRBD2; size: many; CDR3: CASKEGLAGGGQFF; DNA: TGTGCCAGCAAGGAAGGGCTAGCGGGGGGCGGGCAGTTCTTC
J: TRBJ2-3; V: TRBV7-8; D: TRBD2; size: few; CDR3: CASSNGLAGTDTQYF; DNA: TGTGCCAGCAGCAACGGACTAGCGGGCACAGATACGCAGTATTTT
J: TRBJ1-2; V: TRBV9; D: TRBD1; size: few; CDR3: CASSGGTGSYGYTF; DNA: TGTGCCAGCAGCGGCGGGACAGGCTCCTATGGCTACACCTTC
J: TRBJ2-1; V: TRBV18; D: -; size: many; CDR3: CASSPRGYEQFF; DNA: TGTGCCAGCTCACCCAGGGGCTATGAGCAGTTCTTC
J: TRBJ2-7; V: TRBV6-5; D: -; size: many; CDR3: CASSYFGGSYEQYF; DNA: TGTGCCAGCAGTTACTTTGGGGGGTCCTACGAGCAGTACTTC
J: TRBJ2-3; V: TRBV5-6; D: -; size: many; CDR3: CASSLERGTGQYF; DNA: TGTGCCAGCAGCTTGGAAAGGGGGACGGGGCAGTATTTT
J: TRBJ1-1; V: TRBV2; D: -; size: many; CDR3: CATTPSTWGVEAFF; DNA: TGTGCCACCACGCCCTCCACTTGGGGGGTTGAAGCTTTCTTT
J: TRBJ2-7; V: TRBV5-1; D: -; size: many; CDR3: CASSVGAGYEQYF; DNA: TGCGCCAGCAGCGTCGGGGCTGGGTACGAGCAGTACTTC
J: TRBJ1-1; V: TRBV7-9; D: TRBD1; size: many; CDR3: CASSWDRLLNTEAFF; DNA: TGTGCCAGCAGCTGGGACAGGCTCCTGAACACTGAAGCTTTCTTT
J: TRBJ2-3; V: TRBV19; D: -; size: many; CDR3: CASNFGGGRSTDTQYF; DNA: TGTGCCAGTAATTTTGGGGGGGGGCGGTCCACAGATACGCAGTATTTT
J: TRBJ1-2; V: TRBV7-9; D: -; size: many; CDR3: CASRLEGGSGYTF; DNA: TGTGCCAGCAGACTCGAGGGGGGATCGGGCTACACCTTC
J: TRBJ1-5; V: TRBV10-3; D: -; size: many; CDR3: CAISVQGNNQPQHF; DNA: TGTGCCATCAGTGTCCAGGGGAACAATCAGCCCCAGCATTTT
J: TRBJ1-5; V: TRBV6-6; D: -; size: many; CDR3: CASSYGVEASNQPQHF; DNA: TGTGCCAGCAGTTACGGGGTAGAGGCGAGCAATCAGCCCCAGCATTTT
J: TRBJ2-3; V: TRBV7-8; D: -; size: many; CDR3: CASSFGGLTSTDTQYF; DNA: TGTGCCAGCAGCTTTGGGGGACTCACTAGCACAGATACGCAGTATTTT
J: TRBJ2-1; V: TRBV12-3/TRBV12-4; D: TRBD2; size: many; CDR3: CASSSQTSLTYNEQFF; DNA: TGTGCCAGCAGTTCCCAGACTAGCCTCACCTACAATGAGCAGTTCTTC
J: TRBJ2-7; V: TRBV7-9; D: TRBD1; size: many; CDR3: CASSQSPGQGMAYEQYF; DNA: TGTGCCAGCAGCCAATCCCCGGGACAGGGGATGGCCTACGAGCAGTACTTC
J: TRBJ2-2; V: TRBV4-3; D: -; size: many; CDR3: CASGSGGYTGELFF; DNA: TGCGCCAGCGGATCAGGGGGGTACACCGGGGAGCTGTTTTTT
J: TRBJ1-6; V: TRBV28; D: TRBD1; size: -; CDR3: CASSSRDRENAPLHF; DNA: TGTGCCAGCAGTTCGCGGGACAGGGAAAATGCACCCCTCCACTTT
J: TRBJ2-3; V: TRBV20-1; D: -; size: many; CDR3: CSAETGRTDTQYF; DNA: TGCAGTGCTGAAACAGGGCGCACAGATACGCAGTATTTT
J: TRBJ2-3; V: TRBV18; D: -; size: many; CDR3: CASSLMTAYPWDTQYF; DNA: TGTGCCAGCTCACTGATGACAGCTTATCCTTGGGATACGCAGTATTTT